These 7 T cell receptor beta chains were all obtained from the same sample, sequenced in a study of identical twins. MiXCR, applied by TCRdb to the 5' RACE reads, yields one record per CDR3 protein. The sample has about 200,000 distinct CDR3 sequences, under 10% seen once. These data were likewise used in another study, on yellow fever vaccine responses in identical twins.

The sequenced material came from memory (CD45RO+) T cells sorted from blood. These receptor sequences come from a woman younger than 30 in good health.

V and J are TRBV11-2 and TRBJ2-5; D unresolved. This CDR3 is built from 14 residues. CDR1 is SGHAT, CDR2 FQNNGV, per germline. V was trimmed by 5 bases and J by 5 bases, leaving 15 bases between them. The CDR3 reads CASSPGGAGETQYF. The CDR3 nucleotides are TGTGCCAGCAGCCCCGGCGGTGCCGGTGAGACCCAGTACTTC.

This clonotype was counted a few times. The chain uses TRBV5-5 and TRBJ1-5, with 10 bases aligning to TRBD1. V shed 0 bases, J shed 6 bases, and the junction held 6 bases outside the gene matches. From germline, CDR1 is SGHKS and CDR2 YYEKEE (reference sequence). The CDR3 extends over 16 amino acids. This CDR3 is CASSLAGQGSGQPQHF. The CDR3 region has the DNA TGTGCCAGCAGCTTGGCGGGACAGGGGAGCGGTCAGCCCCAGCATTTT. The full variable domain, its missing parts supplied by reference TRBV5-5 and TRBJ1-5, is DAGVTQSPTHLIKTRGQQVTLRCSPISGHKSVSWYQQVLGQGPQFIFQYYEKEERGRGNFPDRFSARQFPNYSSELNVNALLLGDSALYLCASSLAGQGSGQPQHFGDGTRLSIL.

The rearrangement joins TRBV6-1 to TRBJ2-2; D perhaps matches TRBD1 (5 bases). The CDR3 is 15 residues long. V was cut by 2 bases and J by 6 bases, with 13 bases left in between. Germline lookup yields CDR1 MNHNS and CDR2 SASEGT. The CDR3 DNA reads TGTGCCAGCAGTGAATTTAGGGGCCGATCCGGGGAGCTGTTTTTT. This gives the protein CASSEFRGRSGELFF.

The rearrangement links TRBV28 to TRBJ2-7, with D possibly called TRBD1 or TRBD2 (5 bases each). The CDR3 is 18 amino acids. Germline CDR1 and CDR2: MDHEN and SYDVKM. V was clipped by 6 bases and J by 1 base, with 25 bases between them. The CDR3 is CASSKLDGAGRASYEQYF. The CDR3 DNA reads as TGTGCCAGCAGCAAACTCGACGGGGCAGGTCGGGCGTCCTACGAGCAGTACTTC.

This clonotype was seen only a few times. The V gene is TRBV6-5, the J gene TRBJ2-7, with TRBD1 matching over 8 bases. Germline CDR1 is MNHEY and CDR2 is SVGAGI. The CDR3 sequence is 12 residues long. V was pared by 6 bases and J by 13 bases, with 11 bases of the junction left unmatched. Written as DNA, the CDR3 is TGTGCCAGCAGACCCGACAGGGGCCTGATTTACTTC. Translated, it gives CASRPDRGLIYF.

This clonotype was seen repeatedly, ten times or more. The chain recombines TRBV20-1 with TRBJ2-7; no reliable D call. Germline CDR1 DFQATT, CDR2 SNEGSKA (reference sequence). Trimming cost V 2 bases and J 1 base, with 15 bases left between them. The CDR3 loop spans 15 amino acids. CDR3 coding DNA: TGCAGTGCTAGAAACCGACTGCGACCTTCCTACGAGCAGTACTTC. Translated: CSARNRLRPSYEQYF.

This clonotype has a handful of counts. The CDR3 protein is CASSETGGDYEQYF. The CDR3 DNA follows: TGTGCCAGCAGTGAGACGGGGGGAGACTACGAGCAGTACTTC. The J gene is TRBJ2-7, the V gene TRBV6-1; 7 bases line up with TRBD2. Trimming removed 3 bases from V and 3 bases from J; junction bases left unmatched: 5. Germline V gene lookup returns CDR1 MNHNS and CDR2 SASEGT. The CDR3 sequence is 14 residues long.